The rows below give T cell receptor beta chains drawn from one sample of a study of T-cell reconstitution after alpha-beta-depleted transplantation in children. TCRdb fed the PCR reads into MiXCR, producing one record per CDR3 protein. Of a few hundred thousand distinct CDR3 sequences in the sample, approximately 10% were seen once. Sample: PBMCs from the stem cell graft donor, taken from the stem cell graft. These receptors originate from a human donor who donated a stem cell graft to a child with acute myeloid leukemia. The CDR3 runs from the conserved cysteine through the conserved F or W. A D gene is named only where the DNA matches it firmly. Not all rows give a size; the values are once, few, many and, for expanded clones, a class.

CDR3: CAIGGTGTGNTIYF
DNA: TGTGCCATCGGAGGGACCGGAACTGGAAACACCATATATTTT
J: TRBJ1-3
size: many
D: .
V: TRBV10-3
length: 14

CDR3: CAISDRGASTDTQYF
DNA: TGTGCCATCAGCGATCGGGGGGCTAGCACAGATACGCAGTATTTT
J: TRBJ2-3
size: few
D: .
V: TRBV10-3
length: 15

CDR3: CASSLFPSNTGELFF
DNA: TGCGCCAGCAGCTTGTTCCCATCGAACACCGGGGAGCTGTTTTTT
J: TRBJ2-2
size: many
D: .
V: TRBV5-1
length: 15

CDR3: CSARTHGPYETQYF
DNA: TGCAGTGCTCGTACTCACGGACCTTATGAGACCCAGTACTTC
J: TRBJ2-5
size: .
D: .
V: TRBV20-1
length: 14

CDR3: CASSTYRGPGDNEQFF
DNA: TGTGCCAGCAGCACCTACAGGGGGCCCGGAGACAATGAGCAGTTCTTC
J: TRBJ2-1
size: few
D: TRBD1
V: TRBV7-6
length: 16

CDR3: CATSSGYGYTF
DNA: TGTGCCACCAGTTCGGGCTATGGCTACACCTTC
J: TRBJ1-2
size: .
D: .
V: TRBV24-1
length: 11

CDR3: CSAAHWAEEETQYF
DNA: TGCAGTGCTGCTCATTGGGCGGAAGAAGAGACCCAGTACTTC
J: TRBJ2-5
size: few
D: .
V: TRBV20-1
length: 14

CDR3: CSVGGPNYGYTF
DNA: TGCAGCGTCGGGGGTCCTAACTATGGCTACACCTTC
J: TRBJ1-2
size: .
D: .
V: TRBV29-1
length: 12

CDR3: CASSSSFYGYTF
DNA: TGTGCCAGCAGTTCGAGCTTCTATGGCTACACCTTC
J: TRBJ1-2
size: many
D: .
V: TRBV25-1
length: 12

CDR3: CASGGLAGGGYEQFF
DNA: TGTGCCAGCGGCGGACTAGCGGGAGGAGGGTATGAGCAGTTCTTC
J: TRBJ2-1
size: many
D: TRBD2
V: TRBV2
length: 15

CDR3: CSARDRGKNIQYF
DNA: TGCAGCGCCAGGGACAGGGGGAAAAACATTCAGTACTTC
J: TRBJ2-4
size: many
D: TRBD1
V: TRBV29-1
length: 13

CDR3: CATRTSGYEQYF
DNA: TGTGCCACCCGGACTAGCGGCTACGAGCAGTACTTC
J: TRBJ2-7
size: many
D: TRBD2
V: TRBV6-2/TRBV6-3
length: 12

CDR3: CASSRSASSYNEQFF
DNA: TGTGCCAGCAGTCGCAGCGCAAGCTCCTACAATGAGCAGTTCTTC
J: TRBJ2-1
size: .
D: .
V: TRBV12-3/TRBV12-4
length: 15

CDR3: CASSLVAGGSTQYF
DNA: TGTGCCAGCAGCTTAGTTGCGGGAGGAAGCACGCAGTATTTT
J: TRBJ2-3
size: .
D: TRBD2
V: TRBV7-2
length: 14

CDR3: CASSLAGRGSGNSPLHF
DNA: TGCGCCAGCAGCTTGGCCGGCAGGGGCTCGGGTAATTCACCCCTCCACTTT
J: TRBJ1-6
size: .
D: .
V: TRBV5-1
length: 17

CDR3: CASSLMDRGHGSPQHF
DNA: TGTGCCAGCAGCTTGATGGACAGGGGGCACGGTTCGCCCCAGCATTTT
J: TRBJ1-5
size: few
D: TRBD1
V: TRBV5-5
length: 16

CDR3: CASRDIRLENSPLHF
DNA: TGTGCCAGCAGGGATATCAGACTGGAGAATTCACCCCTCCACTTT
J: TRBJ1-6
size: few
D: .
V: TRBV4-2
length: 15

CDR3: CSARTTTRNTEAFF
DNA: TGCAGTGCCAGAACTACGACAAGGAACACTGAAGCTTTCTTT
J: TRBJ1-1
size: many
D: .
V: TRBV20-1
length: 14

CDR3: CSAREGSNTGELFF
DNA: TGCAGTGCTAGAGAGGGAAGTAACACCGGGGAGCTGTTTTTT
J: TRBJ2-2
size: many
D: .
V: TRBV20-1
length: 14

CDR3: CASSSGQPSYEQYF
DNA: TGTGCCAGCAGTTCCGGACAACCATCCTACGAGCAGTACTTC
J: TRBJ2-7
size: .
D: .
V: TRBV27
length: 14

CDR3: CASSLRQSDTQYF
DNA: TGTGCCAGCAGCCTCCGACAGTCAGATACGCAGTATTTT
J: TRBJ2-3
size: few
D: .
V: TRBV3-1
length: 13

CDR3: CASLGQGAGADTQYF
DNA: TGCGCCAGCCTCGGACAGGGGGCAGGAGCAGATACGCAGTATTTT
J: TRBJ2-3
size: .
D: TRBD1
V: TRBV5-1
length: 15

CDR3: CASSYFGQGSGYTF
DNA: TGTGCCAGCAGTTACTTCGGACAGGGAAGTGGCTACACCTTC
J: TRBJ1-2
size: few
D: TRBD1
V: TRBV6-5
length: 14

CDR3: CASSSGSGADTQYF
DNA: TGCGCCAGCAGCTCGGGATCAGGAGCAGATACGCAGTATTTT
J: TRBJ2-3
size: .
D: .
V: TRBV5-1
length: 14

CDR3: CSATSGGPYEQFF
DNA: TGCAGTGCTACTAGCGGGGGGCCCTATGAGCAGTTCTTC
J: TRBJ2-1
size: few
D: TRBD2
V: TRBV20-1
length: 13

CDR3: CSAREGWGAFF
DNA: TGCAGTGCTAGAGAAGGGTGGGGAGCTTTCTTT
J: TRBJ1-1
size: many
D: .
V: TRBV20-1
length: 11

CDR3: CSVGRRMNTEAFF
DNA: TGCAGCGTTGGGCGGCGGATGAACACTGAAGCTTTCTTC
J: TRBJ1-1
size: .
D: .
V: TRBV29-1
length: 13

CDR3: CASSPQAGVPTDTQYF
DNA: TGCGCCAGCAGCCCCCAAGCGGGGGTACCGACAGATACGCAGTATTTT
J: TRBJ2-3
size: many
D: TRBD2
V: TRBV5-1
length: 16

CDR3: CASSLAGGPEKLFF
DNA: TGTGCCAGCAGCTTAGCTGGGGGCCCTGAAAAACTGTTTTTT
J: TRBJ1-4
size: few
D: .
V: TRBV11-2
length: 14

CDR3: CASSQEQGAYNEQFF
DNA: TGTGCCAGCAGCCAAGAACAGGGGGCCTACAATGAGCAGTTCTTC
J: TRBJ2-1
size: .
D: TRBD1
V: TRBV4-2
length: 15

CDR3: CSAHGPAGDEQFF
DNA: TGCAGTGCTCATGGACCCGCCGGGGATGAGCAGTTCTTC
J: TRBJ2-1
size: few
D: .
V: TRBV20-1
length: 13

CDR3: CASSLAGRPNTEAFF
DNA: TGCGCCAGCAGCTTGGCAGGCAGACCGAACACTGAAGCTTTCTTT
J: TRBJ1-1
size: many
D: .
V: TRBV5-1
length: 15

CDR3: CASSYPTSGTGETQYF
DNA: TGTGCCAGCAGTTACCCCACTAGCGGGACCGGAGAGACCCAGTACTTC
J: TRBJ2-5
size: few
D: TRBD2
V: TRBV6-5
length: 16

CDR3: CSVRMNTEAFF
DNA: TGCAGCGTTAGAATGAACACTGAAGCTTTCTTT
J: TRBJ1-1
size: many
D: .
V: TRBV29-1
length: 11

CDR3: CSVDVTSTDTQYF
DNA: TGCAGCGTTGATGTCACCAGCACAGATACGCAGTATTTT
J: TRBJ2-3
size: many
D: .
V: TRBV29-1
length: 13

CDR3: CASRAGDREGITDTQYF
DNA: TGTGCCAGCAGGGCTGGGGACAGGGAGGGGATAACAGATACGCAGTATTTT
J: TRBJ2-3
size: .
D: TRBD1
V: TRBV6-1
length: 17

CDR3: CASTYVGVGSYNEQFF
DNA: TGCGCCAGCACTTACGTCGGGGTAGGGTCCTACAATGAGCAGTTCTTC
J: TRBJ2-1
size: .
D: .
V: TRBV5-1
length: 16

CDR3: CSATPTGDQETQYF
DNA: TGCAGTGCAACACCAACAGGGGATCAAGAGACCCAGTACTTC
J: TRBJ2-5
size: few
D: TRBD1
V: TRBV20-1
length: 14

CDR3: CASSQALSGYEETQYF
DNA: TGCGCCAGCAGCCAAGCACTTAGCGGATATGAAGAGACCCAGTACTTC
J: TRBJ2-5
size: .
D: .
V: TRBV4-1
length: 16

CDR3: CASSESSTGVRTDTQYF
DNA: TGCGCCAGCAGTGAGAGTTCAACAGGGGTCAGGACAGATACGCAGTATTTT
J: TRBJ2-3
size: .
D: TRBD1
V: TRBV10-1
length: 17

CDR3: CASSEGSSFRGEQFF
DNA: TGTGCCAGCAGCGAGGGGTCGTCATTCCGCGGGGAGCAGTTCTTC
J: TRBJ2-1
size: .
D: .
V: TRBV7-9
length: 15

CDR3: CASSWDSTGANVLTF
DNA: TGTGCCAGCAGTTGGGACAGTACAGGGGCCAACGTCCTGACTTTC
J: TRBJ2-6
size: .
D: TRBD1
V: TRBV12-3/TRBV12-4
length: 15

CDR3: CASSPPPRVGYGYTF
DNA: TGTGCCAGCAGCCCCCCCCCCAGGGTAGGCTATGGCTACACCTTC
J: TRBJ1-2
size: few
D: .
V: TRBV7-9
length: 15

CDR3: CASRDGPTTDTQYF
DNA: TGCGCCAGCAGGGACGGGCCCACCACAGATACGCAGTATTTT
J: TRBJ2-3
size: .
D: .
V: TRBV5-1
length: 14

CDR3: CASSPSSSPQPQHF
DNA: TGTGCCAGCAGCCCATCCTCCAGCCCACAGCCCCAGCATTTT
J: TRBJ1-5
size: .
D: .
V: TRBV21-1
length: 14

CDR3: CASSQAGISPGELFF
DNA: TGTGCCAGCAGCCAAGCCGGGATTAGCCCCGGGGAGCTGTTTTTT
J: TRBJ2-2
size: many
D: .
V: TRBV3-1
length: 15

CDR3: CSVPGRKDEKLFF
DNA: TGCAGTGTACCGGGACGGAAGGATGAAAAACTGTTTTTT
J: TRBJ1-4
size: few
D: .
V: TRBV20-1
length: 13

CDR3: CAIRRGSKETQYF
DNA: TGTGCCATCAGGAGGGGTTCTAAAGAGACCCAGTACTTC
J: TRBJ2-5
size: .
D: .
V: TRBV10-3
length: 13

CDR3: CASSLGTSGGAVQKTQYF
DNA: TGTGCCAGCAGCTTAGGGACTAGCGGGGGGGCGGTCCAAAAGACCCAGTACTTC
J: TRBJ2-5
size: .
D: TRBD2
V: TRBV5-4
length: 18

CDR3: CSASRGREDTGELFF
DNA: TGCAGTGCTAGTCGTGGGAGGGAGGACACCGGGGAGCTGTTTTTT
J: TRBJ2-2
size: .
D: TRBD2
V: TRBV20-1
length: 15